This T cell receptor beta chain appears in the sequencing data of a study of regulatory T cells in long-lasting Graves disease. Germline CDR1 is SEHNR and CDR2 is FQNEAQ (reference sequence). CDR3 size: 14 residues. The V end lost 0 bases, the J end lost 7 bases, and 7 bases lay between the germline ends. Arm-PCR of CDR3 regions with iRepertoire HTBI primers generated TCR beta libraries. TCRdb called the multiplex PCR reads again in MiXCR, with one record for every CDR3 protein. The profile shows approximately 470,000 distinct CDR3 sequences, under 20% of them singletons. The time point denotes: newly diagnosed GD, antithyroid drugs for less than 3 months. PBMCs provided the RNA from which the TCR library was made. This clonotype was counted many times. Its antigen is not identified. Findings of the study overall: Newly diagnosed patients had higher TCR diversity than persistent Graves' patients did.

The same specimen was also included in a second study, on T cells in Graves' hyperthyroidism and ophthalmopathy.

Here the sequenced sample was peripheral blood mononuclear cells (PBMCs), taken at new diagnosis, from a patient treated with antithyroid drugs. The rearrangement joins TRBV7-9 to TRBJ1-6; unclear D gene. This sequence originates from a man aged 40-49 years with Graves disease. The CDR3 DNA reads TGTGCCAGCAGCTTAGCAAGAGTGAATTCACCCCTCCACTTT. Translated: CASSLARVNSPLHF.